These 22 T cell receptor beta chains share one sample of origin, sequenced in a study of T cells in Graves' hyperthyroidism and ophthalmopathy. Amplified TCR beta CDR3 regions derived from RNA transcripts. During a first-round RT-PCR of the TCR CDR3, the HTBI primer set was used. TCRdb re-called the multiplex PCR reads through MiXCR, storing one row per CDR3 protein. The repertoire consists of approximately 490,000 distinct CDR3 sequences, with about 20% occurring once and the leading ten covering around 50%. Sequencing was carried out using blood. These receptors were obtained from a woman aged 70-85 years with Graves' ophthalmopathy.

This clonotype has a handful of counts. CDR3 DNA sequence: TGCAGCGTTGAAGCTGGGACTCCTAGTTTATACAATGAGCAGTTCTTC. Residues: CSVEAGTPSLYNEQFF. The V gene is TRBV29-1, the J gene TRBJ2-1; a possible D gene is TRBD2 (6 bases). V was pared by 1 base and J by 4 bases, with 17 bases between. CDR1 and CDR2 from the germline V gene are SQVTM and ANQGSEA. The CDR3 extends over 16 amino acids.

Many counts were recorded for this clonotype. The chain recombines TRBV7-2 with TRBJ2-2; no definite D call. This CDR3 is built from 13 residues. The V end lost 2 bases, the J end lost 5 bases, and 6 bases lay between the germline ends. Germline CDR1 SGHTA, CDR2 FQGNSA. CDR3 in amino acids: CASSLMGTGELFF. The CDR3 region has the DNA TGTGCCAGCAGCTTAATGGGAACCGGGGAGCTGTTTTTT.

The chain is built from TRBV7-3 and TRBJ2-1, with D hard to call. The CDR3 is 15 amino acids. CDR1 and CDR2 (germline): SGHTA, FQGTGA. V lost 5 bases, J lost 0 bases, and 11 bases lay in between. The CDR3 here is CASSPVGSSYNEQFF. CDR3 bases: TGTGCCAGCAGCCCAGTGGGCAGCTCCTACAATGAGCAGTTCTTC.

Turning to this clonotype: One end of the junction is discordant with germline, which a read error may explain. CDR3 in DNA: TGTGCCATCAGTGACTACAGGAGAACTAGCACAGATACGCAGTATTTT. As protein: CAISDYRRTSTDTQYF. The gene calls are TRBV6-2 or TRBV6-3 and TRBJ2-3, with D possibly called TRBD1 or TRBD2 (5 bases each). The CDR3 has 16 residues. The V gene's germline CDR1 is MNHEY and CDR2 SVGEGT.

The chain employs TRBV18 and TRBJ1-1; D remains unclear. The CDR3 runs to 12 residues. Germline assignment: CDR1 KGHSH and CDR2 LQKENI. Trimming shortened V by 3 bases and J by 2 bases, and 4 bases separated the two germline ends. The CDR3 spells CASSPFNTEAFF. In nucleotides, the CDR3 is TGTGCCAGCTCACCCTTTAACACTGAAGCTTTCTTT.

This clonotype appeared many times. The rearrangement uses TRBV2 and TRBJ2-7, with TRBD1 matching 8 bases. The CDR3 has 15 amino acids. The V and J ends lost 2 bases and 1 base, in that order; junction bases with no gene match: 4. Germline V gives CDR1 SNHLY, CDR2 FYNNEI. CDR3 in amino acids: CASSEPHRGSYEQYF. CDR3 in DNA: TGTGCCAGCAGTGAACCACACAGGGGGTCCTACGAGCAGTACTTC.

The table lists this clonotype with many counts. The chain combines TRBV30 with TRBJ1-1, with 8 bases matching TRBD1. Germline CDR1 and CDR2: GTSNPN and SVGIG (reference sequence). The J segment lost 1 base and the V segment lost 2 bases, leaving 3 bases of the junction unmatched. CDR3 length: 14 amino acids. Here the CDR3 reads CAWSFGQGNTEAFF. CDR3 bases: TGTGCCTGGAGTTTTGGACAGGGGAACACTGAAGCTTTCTTT. Full variable domain (outside the CDR3, taken from reference TRBV30 and TRBJ1-1): SQTIHQWPATLVQPVGSPLSLECTVEGTSNPNLYWYRQAAGRGLQLLFYSVGIGQISSEVPQNLSASRPQDRQFILSSKKLLLSDSGFYLCAWSFGQGNTEAFFGQGTRLTVV.

This chain uses TRBV2 with TRBJ1-1, with D possibly TRBD1 on 5 matching bases. The CDR3 is 14 residues long. Germline-derived CDR1 and CDR2 are SNHLY and FYNNEI. V was cut by 2 bases and J by 7 bases, with 14 bases left in between. The CDR3 reads CASSERRGLFEAFF. CDR3 nucleotides: TGTGCCAGCAGTGAAAGGAGGGGACTTTTTGAAGCTTTCTTT.

V and J are TRBV5-1 and TRBJ2-1; D unclear. This CDR3 is built from 15 residues. Germline CDR1 is SGHRS and CDR2 is YFSETQ. V gave up 0 bases and J gave up 3 bases, with 10 bases separating them. CDR3 residues: CASSLVTGRYNEQFF. The CDR3 nucleotides read TGCGCCAGCAGCTTGGTGACGGGCCGCTACAATGAGCAGTTCTTC.

The gene calls are TRBV6-2 or TRBV6-3 and TRBJ1-5; no definite D call. V shed 6 bases and J shed 2 bases, with 11 bases lying between them. Germline V gene data show CDR1 as MNHEY and CDR2 as SVGEGT. The CDR3 is 14 amino acids. The CDR3 here is CASSQDFGNQPQHF. CDR3 in DNA: TGTGCCAGCAGCCAAGACTTCGGCAATCAGCCCCAGCATTTT.

This clonotype was seen a few times. This sequence joins TRBV6-1 and TRBJ1-1; 12 nucleotides align to TRBD1. J gave up 5 bases and V 5 bases, and 12 bases lay outside the gene matches. This CDR3 comprises 17 residues. The V gene's germline CDR1 is MNHNS and CDR2 SASEGT. The CDR3 DNA follows: TGTGCCAGCAGTCCGTCTACGGGACAGGGGGCTAAGACTGAAGCTTTCTTT. Translated, it gives CASSPSTGQGAKTEAFF.

This rearrangement joins TRBV10-1 to TRBJ2-3, with no clear D. The CDR3 length is 13 residues. The germline gives CDR1 WNHNN, CDR2 SYGVQD (reference sequence). The V end was cut by 2 bases, the J end by 6 bases, with 9 bases between. The CDR3: CASSERVSDTQYF. The CDR3 DNA reads TGCGCCAGCAGTGAGAGGGTTAGTGATACGCAGTATTTT.

In this sample, this clonotype turned up many times. An end of the junction differs from the germline gene, which may be a read error. The rearrangement joins TRBV7-2 to TRBJ2-1; 8 bases fit TRBD2. This CDR3 spans 15 amino acids. Germline CDR1 and CDR2: SGHTA and FQGNSA. The CDR3 DNA is TGCGCCAGCAGCTCAAGCGGGGGCTCCTACAATGAGCAGTTCTTC. Amino acid sequence: CASSSSGGSYNEQFF.

This rearrangement joins TRBV10-2 to TRBJ2-2; D ambiguous. Germline-derived CDR1 and CDR2 are WSHSY and SAAADI. Between the trimmed V and J ends, which lost 7 bases and 5 bases, there was a span of 17 bases. CDR3 length: 15 residues. The CDR3 here is CASNRPGEVTGELFF. CDR3 nucleotides: TGCGCCAGCAATCGGCCGGGTGAAGTGACCGGGGAGCTGTTTTTT.

The J gene is TRBJ2-1, the V gene TRBV6-1, with 10 bases matching TRBD2. The germline V gene has CDR1 MNHNS and CDR2 SASEGT. The CDR3 length is 17 residues. Losses at the gene ends were 6 bases for V and 1 base for J; bases not matched to a gene: 9. The CDR3 reads CASSEPGLAESYNEQFF. CDR3 DNA: TGTGCCAGCAGCGAACCCGGACTAGCGGAATCCTACAATGAGCAGTTCTTC.

This chain joins TRBV29-1 and TRBJ2-1; 10 positions match TRBD2. CDR1 is SQVTM, CDR2 ANQGSEA, per germline. V shed 3 bases and J 7 bases; nucleotides not matched to a gene: 3. The CDR3 contains 13 residues. The CDR3 region has the DNA TGCAGCGTTGAGCTAGCGGGAGCGAATGAGCAGTTCTTC. Its protein is CSVELAGANEQFF.

A remark on this clonotype: A much larger clone differs from this one at a single base, so this may be a read error. This is likely a read error, given that the CDR3 carries no conserved phenylalanine or tryptophan at its end. Here the CDR3 DNA reads TGTGCCAGCAGGCCGGGACTGATCTATGGCTACACCCTC. Amino acids: CASRPGLIYGYTL. The chain combines TRBV28 with TRBJ1-2, with a possible D match to TRBD1 (5 bases). Germline V lookup: CDR1 MDHEN, CDR2 SYDVKM. V shed 6 bases and J shed 4 bases, with 12 bases lying between them. The CDR3 sequence is 13 residues long.

This clonotype was detected only a few times. The rearrangement links TRBV13 to TRBJ2-1; 8 positions agree with TRBD1. The CDR3 has 17 amino acids. Unmatched junction bases numbered 4, after V lost 0 bases and J lost 0 bases. Looked up from germline, CDR1 is PRHDT and CDR2 is FYEKMQ (reference sequence). DNA of the CDR3: TGTGCCAGCAGCTTAGGCAGGGGGCGATTCTCCTACAATGAGCAGTTCTTC. It specifies CASSLGRGRFSYNEQFF. Supplemented by reference TRBV13 and TRBJ2-1, the full variable domain reads AAGVIQSPRHLIKEKRETATLKCYPIPRHDTVYWYQQGPGQDPQFLISFYEKMQSDKGSIPDRFSAQQFSDYHSELNMSSLELGDSALYFCASSLGRGRFSYNEQFFGPGTRLTVL.

This clonotype has a handful of counts. The V call is TRBV11-2, the J call TRBJ2-5, with 9 bases aligning to TRBD1. Germline-derived CDR1 and CDR2 are SGHAT and FQNNGV. Trimming cost V 5 bases and J 5 bases; bases outside gene matches: 9. CDR3 length: 15 residues. This chain's CDR3 is CASSIAQGALETQYF. Here the CDR3 DNA reads TGTGCCAGCAGCATCGCACAGGGGGCCCTGGAGACCCAGTACTTC.

This clonotype was counted many times. The V and J genes are TRBV28 and TRBJ1-2; 7 nucleotides line up with TRBD1. The CDR3 has 15 amino acids. After removal of 3 bases from V and 5 bases from J, the junction contained 9 bases not matched to a gene. From germline, CDR1 is MDHEN and CDR2 SYDVKM. CDR3 sequence: CASSFRPGGYYGYTF. Here the CDR3 DNA reads TGTGCCAGCAGTTTTCGGCCAGGGGGATATTATGGCTACACCTTC.

This clonotype was seen a few times. The V gene is TRBV9, the J gene TRBJ2-3; no clear D. Looked up from germline, CDR1 is SGDLS and CDR2 is YYNGEE. The CDR3 covers 12 residues. Trimming shortened V by 0 bases and J by 11 bases, and 10 bases separated the two germline ends. CDR3 bases: TGTGCCAGCAGCGTAGGGTCCGGTAAGCAGTATTTT. Translating gives CASSVGSGKQYF.

J is TRBJ2-5 and V is TRBV2; TRBD1 is a possible D gene (6 bases). V dropped 6 bases and J dropped 1 base, with 12 bases sitting between them. Germline V gene lookup returns CDR1 SNHLY and CDR2 FYNNEI. The CDR3 loop spans 14 amino acids. Here the CDR3 reads CASRKTGGQETQYF. The DNA of the CDR3 is TGTGCCAGCAGGAAGACAGGTGGCCAAGAGACCCAGTACTTC.